The 8 T cell receptor beta chains presented below share a single source sample, sequenced in a study of blood T cell repertoires in COVID-19 (dated by TCRdb to the early 2020s). Library generation was performed with the immunoSEQ multiplex PCR assay. Entries here come from immuneACCESS through TCRdb and include only in-frame sequences with V and J called. Some clones fail to appear in such tables; in the studies checked, an unresolved V gene covers under half of the shortfall, and the cause of the remainder is unknown. This sample lists about 36,000 clones; around 85% were detected once. The top ten hold approximately 15% of the sample. Sequencing used peripheral blood. The source of these receptors is a human donor in a cohort sampled during active COVID-19.

This sequence joins TRBV7-3 and TRBJ2-3, with 9 bases lining up with TRBD2. V trimming: 5 bases; J trimming: 2 bases; junction bases outside the gene matches: 11. The CDR3 has 17 amino acids. Germline assignment: CDR1 SGHTA and CDR2 FQGTGA. Here the CDR3 reads CASSSRGSGGFTDTQYF. CDR3 sequence (DNA): TGTGCCAGCAGCAGCCGGGGGAGCGGGGGGTTCACAGATACGCAGTATTTT.

This chain uses TRBV25-1 with TRBJ2-3; a weak D match, TRBD1 (5 bases). Germline V gene lookup returns CDR1 MGHDK and CDR2 SYGVNS. V dropped 10 bases and J dropped 6 bases, with 23 bases sitting between them. The CDR3 covers 15 residues. CDR3 region: CANPIVVGAGDTQYF. The CDR3 nucleotides read TGTGCCAATCCCATCGTAGTTGGGGCTGGGGATACGCAGTATTTT.

CDR3 nucleotide sequence: TGCAGTGCTAGGAGAGGGCCCGAGCAGTACTTC. This codes for CSARRGPEQYF. V is TRBV20-1 and J is TRBJ2-7; D is perhaps TRBD2 (5 bases). This CDR3 contains 11 residues. Germline V gene lookup returns CDR1 DFQATT and CDR2 SNEGSKA (reference sequence). Trimming stripped 3 bases from V and 6 bases from J, with 9 bases between.

The V and J genes are TRBV19 and TRBJ2-3; tentatively, D is TRBD2 (6 bases). The length of the CDR3 is 14 residues. Germline lookup yields CDR1 LNHDA and CDR2 SQIVND (reference sequence). Trimming removed 3 bases at V and 2 bases at J, with 9 bases between. The CDR3 protein is CASSIGGATDTQYF. In DNA form, the CDR3 reads TGTGCCAGTAGTATTGGAGGGGCCACAGATACGCAGTATTTT.

J is TRBJ1-5 and V is TRBV12-3 or TRBV12-4; D not resolved. The length of the CDR3 is 12 residues. V gave up 6 bases and J gave up 7 bases, with 10 bases separating them. The CDR3 DNA is TGTGCCAGCAGCCGCAGTGGCCAGCCCCAGCATTTT. It specifies CASSRSGQPQHF.

The J gene is TRBJ2-1, the V gene TRBV7-9; 10 bases are a match to TRBD1. Germline V gene lookup returns CDR1 SEHNR and CDR2 FQNEAQ (reference sequence). This CDR3 has 15 amino acids. The J segment lost 8 bases and the V segment lost 6 bases, leaving 10 bases of the junction unmatched. The CDR3 reads CASSHDRGRGDEQFF. CDR3 bases: TGTGCCAGCAGTCACGACAGGGGGCGCGGAGATGAGCAGTTCTTC.

The chain combines TRBV7-2 with TRBJ2-1; D not certain. V was shortened by 1 base and J by 6 bases, with 13 bases between the two germline ends. CDR1 and CDR2 (germline): SGHTA, FQGNSA. The CDR3 consists of 15 residues. The CDR3 spells CASSLGVTPGNEQFF. The CDR3 DNA sequence: TGTGCCAGCAGCTTAGGAGTGACACCCGGCAATGAGCAGTTCTTC.

In DNA, the CDR3 is TGTGCCAGCAGCTTAACGGGACAGGGGGCTTGGGGCTACACCTTC. Translated: CASSLTGQGAWGYTF. The gene calls are TRBV7-3 and TRBJ1-2; 12 bases agree with TRBD1. From germline, CDR1 is SGHTA and CDR2 FQGTGA. The CDR3 length is 15 residues. J was trimmed by 8 bases and V by 0 bases; bases with no gene match: 4.